The present T cell receptor beta chain was sequenced within a study of cytomegalovirus exposure and HLA in healthy donors. Overall study results and limits: Equally common other TCR beta chains were less clonally expanded than HLA-associated ones, a later analysis found. Donors were assumed by presence/absence analyses to have roughly uniform sequencing depth. High specificity and sensitivity for cytomegalovirus status were reported for the classifier. A later analysis reportedly identified an Asian-associated ancestry cluster as carrying fewer N-insertions than the roughly 700-donor mean.

With 60 Vbeta and 13 Jbeta primers, the PCR was carried out. Some clones are missing from TCRdb's copy, which holds only in-frame ones; the method was immunoSEQ multiplex PCR. The profile shows about 92,000 clones, around 81% of them singletons. In the case of this clone: Its antigen remains unidentified.

CDR3 length: 13 residues. Germline V CDR1 and CDR2: KGHSH, LQKENI. V lost 5 bases, J lost 10 bases, and 17 bases lay in between. The V and J genes are TRBV18 and TRBJ1-1; D gene uncertain. The clonotype comes from a young man in good health and CMV-seronegative. Sequencing used PBMCs. Here the CDR3 DNA reads TGTGCCAGCTCAGCCTCTGTCCAAGGCGGAGCTTTCTTT. It specifies CASSASVQGGAFF. Looking up the rest from reference TRBV18 and TRBJ1-1 gives the full variable domain: NAGVMQNPRHLVRRRGQEARLRCSPMKGHSHVYWYRQLPEEGLKFMVYLQKENIIDESGMPKERFSAEFPKEGPSILRIQQVVRGDSAAYFCASSASVQGGAFFGQGTRLTVV.